The 30 T cell receptor beta chains presented below share a single source sample, sequenced in a study of blood T cell repertoires in COVID-19. The method was immunoSEQ multiplex PCR; TCRdb's version includes in-frame clones alone and lacks a portion of them. The table includes 120,000 to 150,000 clones, about 90% detected once. Source material: peripheral blood. The receptors stem from a man aged 60 to 69 with active or convalescent COVID-19.

The rearrangement links TRBV15 to TRBJ1-2; 8 nucleotides align to TRBD1. The CDR3 contains 14 residues. Germline assignment: CDR1 LNHNV and CDR2 YYDKDF (reference sequence). The J segment lost 7 bases and the V segment lost 1 base, leaving 5 bases of the junction unmatched. The CDR3 region is CATSRVGQAPGYTF. CDR3 nucleotides: TGTGCCACCAGCAGAGTGGGACAGGCGCCTGGCTACACCTTC.

The CDR3 is CSARTTNEQFF. The DNA of the CDR3 is TGCAGTGCTAGAACTACCAATGAGCAGTTCTTC. The gene calls are TRBV20-1 and TRBJ2-1; no reliable D call. CDR3 length equals 11 residues. The V gene lost 2 bases and the J gene lost 6 bases, with 5 bases spanning the gap. The germline gives CDR1 DFQATT, CDR2 SNEGSKA (reference sequence).

The chain combines TRBV27 with TRBJ1-1; D is perhaps TRBD1 (6 bases). This CDR3 comprises 15 residues. CDR1 and CDR2 from the germline V gene are MNHEY and SMNVEV (reference sequence). V was cut by 2 bases and J by 4 bases, with 14 bases left in between. The CDR3 reads CASSLTGHAITEAFF. The DNA of the CDR3 is TGTGCCAGCAGTTTAACGGGACACGCTATCACTGAAGCTTTCTTT.

CDR3 region: CASSSTGAETQYF. The CDR3 coding sequence is TGCGCCAGCAGCTCGACAGGAGCGGAGACCCAGTACTTC. This chain joins TRBV5-1 and TRBJ2-5; weak D call: TRBD1 (6 bases). With 3 bases removed from V and 5 bases from J, the gap between germline ends came to 11 bases. Germline-derived CDR1 and CDR2 are SGHRS and YFSETQ. This CDR3 comprises 13 residues.

This chain uses TRBV19 with TRBJ1-5, with 8 bases identical to TRBD1. The CDR3 contains 14 residues. Germline V lookup: CDR1 LNHDA, CDR2 SQIVND (reference sequence). The V gene end was trimmed by 4 bases and the J gene end by 5 bases; junction bases not matched to a gene: 4. CDR3 bases: TGTGCCAGTAGTACTGGACAGGGCTATCAGCCCCAGCATTTT. This gives the protein CASSTGQGYQPQHF.

The rearrangement links TRBV6-5 to TRBJ2-3; D uncertain. Germline loops: CDR1 MNHEY, CDR2 SVGAGI. V was cut by 8 bases and J by 0 bases, with 9 bases left in between. CDR3 size: 13 residues. CDR3 region: CASLSTSTDTQYF. The CDR3 nucleotides are TGTGCCAGCCTATCTACTAGCACAGATACGCAGTATTTT.

The rearrangement uses TRBV19 and TRBJ1-5; D unclear. The V end lost 2 bases, the J end lost 7 bases, and 12 bases lay between the germline ends. The length of the CDR3 is 14 residues. CDR1 is LNHDA, CDR2 SQIVND, per germline (reference sequence). CDR3 coding DNA: TGTGCCAGTAGTATATATAAGGGAGGCCAGCCCCAGCATTTT. It encodes CASSIYKGGQPQHF.

The V and J genes are TRBV7-9 and TRBJ1-1; D is perhaps TRBD1 (5 bases). Per germline, CDR1 SEHNR and CDR2 FQNEAQ (reference sequence). The CDR3 is 17 amino acids. V gave up 1 base and J gave up 0 bases, with 15 bases separating them. The CDR3 is CASSLGGVSPMNTEAFF. The CDR3 DNA reads as TGTGCCAGCAGCTTAGGGGGGGTCAGCCCTATGAACACTGAAGCTTTCTTT.

The V and J genes are TRBV10-2 and TRBJ1-5; D perhaps matches TRBD1 (6 bases). CDR3 length: 14 amino acids. V dropped 7 bases and J dropped 0 bases, with 10 bases sitting between them. Germline V gene lookup returns CDR1 WSHSY and CDR2 SAAADI. The CDR3 reads CASTTGYSNQPQHF. CDR3 sequence (DNA): TGCGCCAGCACAACAGGGTATAGCAATCAGCCCCAGCATTTT.

The chain joins TRBV25-1 to TRBJ2-7; 8 positions agree with TRBD2. The junction had 10 bases not matched to a gene; V was cut back by 0 bases and J by 3 bases. Per the germline V gene, CDR1 is MGHDK and CDR2 is SYGVNS. This CDR3 comprises 17 residues. The CDR3 sequence: CASSEYITSGRIYEQYF. The DNA of the CDR3 is TGTGCCAGCAGTGAATATATTACCAGCGGGAGAATCTACGAGCAGTACTTC.

The J gene is TRBJ2-4, the V gene TRBV24-1; D perhaps matches TRBD2 (5 bases). Germline assignment: CDR1 KGHDR and CDR2 SFDVKD. There are 15 residues in the CDR3. The germline V and J ends were trimmed by 3 bases and 2 bases, with 10 bases remaining between them. CDR3 sequence: CATSDQAESKNIQYF. DNA for the CDR3: TGTGCCACCAGTGATCAAGCGGAGTCCAAAAACATTCAGTACTTC.

The CDR3 sequence is CASSEFSGTVNNEQFF. In nucleotides, the CDR3 is TGTGCCAGCTCAGAGTTTTCCGGGACAGTTAACAATGAGCAGTTCTTC. V gene TRBV18 combines with J gene TRBJ2-1; 7 bases are shared with TRBD1. J lost 5 bases, V lost 5 bases, and 12 bases had no gene match. The CDR3 totals 16 residues. CDR1 is KGHSH, CDR2 LQKENI, per germline.

This rearrangement joins TRBV27 to TRBJ2-3; weak D call: TRBD1 (6 bases). CDR3 size: 20 residues. CDR1 is MNHEY and CDR2 is SMNVEV in the germline V gene (reference sequence). Here the CDR3 reads CSSSPRSGHLRPHRTDTQYF. In nucleotides, the CDR3 is TGTTCCTCATCACCTAGATCGGGACACTTAAGGCCTCATCGCACAGATACGCAGTATTTT.

This chain joins TRBV9 and TRBJ2-1; 10 bases match TRBD2. This CDR3 is built from 15 residues. The germline CDR1 and CDR2 sequences are SGDLS and YYNGEE. The junction had 3 bases not matched to a gene; V was cut back by 2 bases and J by 4 bases. The CDR3 nucleotides are TGTGCCAGCAGCGTCATAGCGGGGGGATACAATGAGCAGTTCTTC. Amino acid sequence: CASSVIAGGYNEQFF.

The rearrangement links TRBV28 to TRBJ2-3; 11 nucleotides line up with TRBD2. Germline V CDR1 and CDR2: MDHEN, SYDVKM. Losses at the gene ends were 8 bases for V and 1 base for J; bases not matched to a gene: 5. The CDR3 extends over 15 amino acids. The CDR3 DNA follows: TGTGCCAGCTGGTATAGCGGGAGGGGCACAGATACGCAGTATTTT. Amino acids: CASWYSGRGTDTQYF.

The chain employs TRBV10-3 and TRBJ1-3; 9 bases map to TRBD1. Germline-derived CDR1 and CDR2 are ENHRY and SYGVKD. J lost 3 bases, V lost 6 bases, and 6 bases had no gene match. The CDR3 loop spans 15 amino acids. CDR3 bases: TGTGCCATCAGCTCGGGACAGGGAGTTGGAAACACCATATATTTT. As protein: CAISSGQGVGNTIYF.

This chain connects TRBV10-3 to TRBJ2-3, with 7 bases matching TRBD2. Germline V gene data show CDR1 as ENHRY and CDR2 as SYGVKD. This CDR3 comprises 14 residues. The J segment lost 1 base and the V segment lost 2 bases, leaving 0 bases of the junction unmatched. The CDR3 bases are TGTGCCATCAGTGAGACTAGCGGCACAGATACGCAGTATTTT. Its translation: CAISETSGTDTQYF.

The rearrangement uses TRBV5-8 and TRBJ2-3; D unresolved. The germline gives CDR1 SGHTS, CDR2 YDEGEE. V was pared by 1 base and J by 4 bases, with 10 bases between. This CDR3 is 14 amino acids long. The CDR3 coding sequence is TGTGCCAGCAGCTTGAGCATGGTTGCAGATACGCAGTATTTT. Amino acids: CASSLSMVADTQYF.

The chain employs TRBV28 and TRBJ1-5; D gene ambiguous. Deletions cut 3 bases from V and 1 base from J, with 16 bases between. This CDR3 has 17 residues. The germline V gene encodes CDR1 MDHEN and CDR2 SYDVKM. The DNA for the CDR3 is TGTGCCAGCAGTTTCCCCTTTTCGCGCGGGAGCAATCAGCCCCAGCATTTT. It codes for CASSFPFSRGSNQPQHF.

This chain uses TRBV3-1 (or the pseudogene TRBV3-2) with TRBJ1-1; 8 positions match TRBD1. The V segment lost 6 bases and the J segment 4 bases; nucleotides outside the gene matches: 7. CDR1 and CDR2 (germline): LGHDT, YNNKEL (reference sequence). The CDR3 covers 14 residues. In DNA form, the CDR3 reads TGTGCCAGCAGTTACAAAACAGGGGGCACTGAAGCTTTCTTT. Encoded protein: CASSYKTGGTEAFF.

This clone was detected a few times. The chain links TRBV29-1 to TRBJ1-2; 12 bases align to TRBD1. The CDR3 consists of 16 residues. The germline gives CDR1 SQVTM, CDR2 ANQGSEA. Trimming at V came to 5 bases and at J to 2 bases, leaving 9 bases not matched to a gene. CDR3 nucleotides: TGCAGCGTTCCCTGGGACAGGGGGCTAAAAAACTATGGCTACACCTTC. This encodes CSVPWDRGLKNYGYTF.

The CDR3 is CASSRSPGKTDTQYF. The CDR3 DNA reads as TGTGCCAGCAGCCGCAGCCCGGGGAAGACAGATACGCAGTATTTT. This chain uses TRBV7-3 with TRBJ2-3, with D maybe TRBD2 (5 bases). The V gene lost 5 bases and the J gene lost 3 bases, with 15 bases spanning the gap. Germline lookup yields CDR1 SGHTA and CDR2 FQGTGA. The CDR3 runs 15 residues. The full variable domain, rest sourced from reference TRBV7-3 and TRBJ2-3, is GAGVSQTPSNKVTEKGKYVELRCDPISGHTALYWYRQSLGQGPEFLIYFQGTGAADDSGLPNDRFFAVRPEGSVSTLKIQRTERGDSAVYLCASSRSPGKTDTQYFGPGTRLTVL.

V is TRBV12-3 or TRBV12-4 and J is TRBJ2-3, with D maybe TRBD1 (5 bases). V was cut by 4 bases and J by 3 bases, with 8 bases left in between. CDR3 length equals 13 residues. This chain's CDR3 is CASSSSGTDTQYF. For the CDR3, the DNA is TGTGCCAGCAGTTCCTCAGGGACAGATACGCAGTATTTT.

V gene TRBV7-2 combines with J gene TRBJ2-5; possibly TRBD2 for D (5 bases). The CDR3 extends over 13 amino acids. Between the trimmed V and J ends, which lost 8 bases and 6 bases, there was a span of 16 bases. Germline V gene lookup returns CDR1 SGHTA and CDR2 FQGNSA. The CDR3 here is CASQKRDSQTQYF. The CDR3 nucleotides are TGTGCCAGCCAAAAGAGGGATTCCCAGACCCAGTACTTC. Drawing the rest from reference TRBV7-2 and TRBJ2-5, the complete variable domain is GAGVSQSPSNKVTEKGKDVELRCDPISGHTALYWYRQSLGQGLEFLIYFQGNSAPDKSGLPSDRFSAERTGGSVSTLTIQRTQQEDSAVYLCASQKRDSQTQYFGPGTRLLVL.

In its sample, this clone was seen once. V and J are TRBV5-1 and TRBJ2-3; the D gene is possibly TRBD2 (6 bases). Trimming left V 0 bases short and J 2 bases short, with 13 bases between. Germline CDR1 reads SGHRS; CDR2 reads YFSETQ. The CDR3 extends over 16 amino acids. The CDR3 region is CASSLAGTATTDTQYF. In DNA, the CDR3 is TGCGCCAGCAGCTTGGCTGGGACTGCGACCACAGATACGCAGTATTTT. Full variable domain (missing parts from reference TRBV5-1 and TRBJ2-3): KAGVTQTPRYLIKTRGQQVTLSCSPISGHRSVSWYQQTPGQGLQFLFEYFSETQRNKGNFPGRFSGRQFSNSRSEMNVSTLELGDSALYLCASSLAGTATTDTQYFGPGTRLTVL.

The rearrangement links TRBV7-8 to TRBJ2-1; TRBD2 might be the D (6 bases). This CDR3 is built from 15 residues. Germline lookup yields CDR1 SGHVS and CDR2 FQNEAQ. Trimming left V 1 base short and J 2 bases short, with 9 bases between. The CDR3 sequence is CASSLVGSTYNEQFF. CDR3 DNA sequence: TGTGCCAGCAGCTTAGTCGGGAGCACCTACAATGAGCAGTTCTTC.

This rearrangement joins TRBV7-9 to TRBJ2-7; tentatively, D is TRBD1 (6 bases). The V end was cut by 5 bases, the J end by 1 base, with 15 bases between. Germline V CDR1 and CDR2: SEHNR, FQNEAQ (reference sequence). The CDR3 has 15 amino acids. The DNA of the CDR3 is TGTGCCAGCAGCGAGGGACCCGGGACATCCTACGAGCAGTACTTC. Translation gives CASSEGPGTSYEQYF.

The genes are TRBV6-5 and TRBJ1-5; D call uncertain. Germline V gene data show CDR1 as MNHEY and CDR2 as SVGAGI. The V end was cut by 4 bases, the J end by 5 bases, with 9 bases between. The CDR3 has 13 residues. The CDR3 here is CASSWGADQPQHF. As DNA, the CDR3 is TGTGCCAGCAGTTGGGGAGCTGATCAGCCCCAGCATTTT.

The rearrangement uses TRBV7-2 and TRBJ2-7, with TRBD2 identical over 8 bases. V trimming: 5 bases; J trimming: 5 bases; junction bases outside the gene matches: 11. Germline V gives CDR1 SGHTA, CDR2 FQGNSA. The CDR3 length is 15 residues. This CDR3 is CASSPGMTSVNEQYF. The CDR3 bases are TGTGCCAGCAGCCCTGGCATGACTAGCGTGAACGAGCAGTACTTC.

The chain employs TRBV5-1 and TRBJ2-2; no reliable D call. The V end lost 4 bases, the J end lost 5 bases, and 15 bases lay between the germline ends. Germline assignment: CDR1 SGHRS and CDR2 YFSETQ. This CDR3 has 15 residues. CDR3: CASSPPGPETGELFF. CDR3 nucleotide sequence: TGCGCCAGCAGCCCCCCGGGTCCCGAAACCGGGGAGCTGTTTTTT.